This T cell receptor beta chain originates from a study of Graves' ophthalmopathy and Graves' hyperthyroidism. RNA transcripts were the template, and TCR beta CDR3 regions were amplified from them. First-round RT-PCR relied on HTBI primers, and a second-round multiplex PCR came next. TCRdb fed the multiplex PCR reads into MiXCR, producing one record per CDR3 protein. Found here are 450,000 to 600,000 distinct CDR3 sequences, 35% to 45% of them singletons; the top ten hold 3.5% to 4.5%. Aged 18 to 65, the patients with hyperthyroidism had under 2 months' duration and were newly diagnosed. Germline values: CDR1 LNHNV, CDR2 YYDKDF (reference sequence). The CDR3 consists of 16 residues. With 5 bases clipped from V and 5 bases from J, the junction kept 7 bases outside the gene matches. This clonotype was observed at least ten times.

This TCR came from an adult man with Graves' hyperthyroidism. Sequenced material: peripheral blood or thyroid tissue (not recorded which). The genes are TRBV15 and TRBJ1-5; 12 positions match TRBD1. The CDR3 reads CATSDPGQGAYQPQHF. CDR3 DNA sequence: TGTGCCACCAGCGATCCGGGACAGGGGGCTTATCAGCCCCAGCATTTT.